These T cell receptor beta chains were read from a single sample in a study of cytotoxic CD8 clonotypes in ibrutinib-treated CLL. Profiled with immunoSEQ multiplex PCR; TCRdb holds only in-frame clones, not every one. This sample carries 110,000 to 150,000 clones, approximately 81% of them seen once, and the ten largest clones take around 13%. The source material was PBMCs, sampled after 12 months of ibrutinib treatment. The receptors here all came from a human donor with chronic lymphocytic leukemia. Both conserved end residues are part of each CDR3. A D gene is named only where the DNA matches it firmly.

d_gene: .; v_gene: TRBV5-1; CDR3aa: CASSLQRLPWVGELFF
d_gene: .; v_gene: TRBV4-1; CDR3aa: CASSRDASSYNEQFF
d_gene: TRBD1; v_gene: TRBV27; CDR3aa: CASSWDRGLSTDTQYF
d_gene: TRBD1; v_gene: TRBV7-3; CDR3aa: CASSPTTGDTGELFF
d_gene: TRBD2; v_gene: TRBV27; CDR3aa: CASRFSGITYNEQFF
d_gene: .; v_gene: TRBV28; CDR3aa: CASRPLGNTMYF
d_gene: .; v_gene: TRBV7-3; CDR3aa: CASSPSIDRNTEAFF
d_gene: .; v_gene: TRBV5-1; CDR3aa: CASSLFTGEGYTF
d_gene: .; v_gene: TRBV4-2; CDR3aa: CASSQESTTYYNEQFF
d_gene: .; v_gene: TRBV9; CDR3aa: CASSVELIGTFTDTQYF
d_gene: .; v_gene: TRBV6-5; CDR3aa: CASSYGRYTDTQYF
d_gene: .; v_gene: TRBV19; CDR3aa: CASSTPQGREQYF